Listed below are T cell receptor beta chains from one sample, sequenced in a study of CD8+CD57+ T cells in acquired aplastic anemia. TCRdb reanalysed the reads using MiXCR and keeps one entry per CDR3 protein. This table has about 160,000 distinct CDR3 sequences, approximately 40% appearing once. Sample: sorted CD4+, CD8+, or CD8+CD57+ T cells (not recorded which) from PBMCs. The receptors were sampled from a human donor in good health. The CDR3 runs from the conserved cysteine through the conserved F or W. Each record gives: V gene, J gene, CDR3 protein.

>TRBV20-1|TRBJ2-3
CSASGGAASTDTQYF
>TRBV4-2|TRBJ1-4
CASSQALGGLFF
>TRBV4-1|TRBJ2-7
CASSQDASHISGANTYEQYF
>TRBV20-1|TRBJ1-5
CSALQGSNQPQHF
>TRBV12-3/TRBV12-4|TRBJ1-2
CASRGTAANYGYTF
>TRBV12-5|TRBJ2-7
CASGPLAGVGEQYF
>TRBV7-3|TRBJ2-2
CASSLQLGRGTGELFF
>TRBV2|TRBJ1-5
CASSVTGNQPQHF
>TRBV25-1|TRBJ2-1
CASSPGPVSGSLWGTYNEQFF
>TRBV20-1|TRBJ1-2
CSASPGVPYGYTF
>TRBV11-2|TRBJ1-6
CASSLDVGVGSPLHF
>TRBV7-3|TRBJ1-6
CASSLGITGSPLHF
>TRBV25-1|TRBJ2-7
CASSEMARGRGNYEQYF
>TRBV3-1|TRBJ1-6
CASSQGGSNSPLHF
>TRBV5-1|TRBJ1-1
CASSAYRQGAKPITEAFF
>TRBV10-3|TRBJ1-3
CAIKEDGGQLNTIYF
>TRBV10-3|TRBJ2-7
CAIRTTSGRARYEQYF
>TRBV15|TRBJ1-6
CATSGGGEGSPLHF
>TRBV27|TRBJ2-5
CASRESGRETQYF
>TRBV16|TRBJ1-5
CASSPQGVEPQHF
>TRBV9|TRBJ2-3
CASSVRWSDTQYF
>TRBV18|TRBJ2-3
CASSPGTSGLTDTQYF
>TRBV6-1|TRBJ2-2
CASSLVGNTGELFF
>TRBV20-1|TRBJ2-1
CSAMTTLASNEQFF
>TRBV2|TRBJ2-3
CASTETSSTDTQYF
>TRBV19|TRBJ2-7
CATSGTGGYEQYF
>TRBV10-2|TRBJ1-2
CASSESGQGLGGYTF
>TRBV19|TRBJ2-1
CASTSGGAYEQFF
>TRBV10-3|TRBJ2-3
CAIGAGATDTQYF
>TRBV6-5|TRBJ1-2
CASSYTAANYGYTF
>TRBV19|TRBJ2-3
CASTQGTTDTQYF
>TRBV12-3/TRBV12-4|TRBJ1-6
CASSLSRGNSPLHF
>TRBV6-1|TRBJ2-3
CASSPNPRERRYF
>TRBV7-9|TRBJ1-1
CASSPSTGMNTEAFF